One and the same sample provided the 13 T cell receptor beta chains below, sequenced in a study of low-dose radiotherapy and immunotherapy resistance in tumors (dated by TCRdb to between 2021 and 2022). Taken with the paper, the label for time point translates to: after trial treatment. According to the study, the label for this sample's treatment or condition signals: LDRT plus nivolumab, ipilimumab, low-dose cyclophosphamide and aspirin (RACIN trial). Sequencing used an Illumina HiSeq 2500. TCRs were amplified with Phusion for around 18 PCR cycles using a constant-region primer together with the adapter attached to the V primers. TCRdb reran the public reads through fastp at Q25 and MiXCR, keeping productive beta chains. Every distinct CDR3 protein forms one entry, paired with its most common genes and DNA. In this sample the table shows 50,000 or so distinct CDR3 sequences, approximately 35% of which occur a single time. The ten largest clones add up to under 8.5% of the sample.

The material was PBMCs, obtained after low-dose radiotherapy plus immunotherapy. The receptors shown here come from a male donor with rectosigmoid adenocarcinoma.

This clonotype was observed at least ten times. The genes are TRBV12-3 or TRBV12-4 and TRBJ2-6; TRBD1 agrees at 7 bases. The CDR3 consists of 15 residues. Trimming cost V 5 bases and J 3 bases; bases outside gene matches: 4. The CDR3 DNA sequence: TGTGCCAGCAGTAGTACAGGGGTTGGGGCCAACGTCCTGACTTTC. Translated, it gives CASSSTGVGANVLTF.

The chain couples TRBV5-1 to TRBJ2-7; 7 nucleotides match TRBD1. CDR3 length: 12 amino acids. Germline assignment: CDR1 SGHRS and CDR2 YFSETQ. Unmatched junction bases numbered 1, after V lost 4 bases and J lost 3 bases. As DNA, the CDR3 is TGCGCCAGCAGCCGGGACAGCTACGAGCAGTACTTC. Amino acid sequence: CASSRDSYEQYF.

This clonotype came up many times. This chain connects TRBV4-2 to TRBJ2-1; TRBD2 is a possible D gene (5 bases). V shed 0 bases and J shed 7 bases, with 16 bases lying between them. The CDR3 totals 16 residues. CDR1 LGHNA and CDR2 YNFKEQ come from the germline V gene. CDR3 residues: CASSQDGVSGYNEQFF. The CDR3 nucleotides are TGTGCCAGCAGCCAAGACGGGGTTTCAGGCTATAATGAGCAGTTCTTC.

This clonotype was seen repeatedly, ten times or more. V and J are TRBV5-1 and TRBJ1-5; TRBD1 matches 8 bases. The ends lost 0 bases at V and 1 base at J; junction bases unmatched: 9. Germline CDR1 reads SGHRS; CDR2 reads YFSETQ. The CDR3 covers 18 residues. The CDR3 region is CASSLGPGGASSNQPQHF. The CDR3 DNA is TGCGCCAGCAGCTTGGGCCCAGGGGGCGCTTCGAGCAATCAGCCCCAGCATTTT.

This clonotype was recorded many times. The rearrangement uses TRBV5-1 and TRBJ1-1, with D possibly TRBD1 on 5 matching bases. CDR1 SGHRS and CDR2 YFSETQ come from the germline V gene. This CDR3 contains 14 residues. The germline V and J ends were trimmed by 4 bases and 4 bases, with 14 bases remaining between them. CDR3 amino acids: CASSPRGGITEAFF. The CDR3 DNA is TGCGCCAGCAGCCCCCGTGGGGGGATCACTGAAGCTTTCTTT.

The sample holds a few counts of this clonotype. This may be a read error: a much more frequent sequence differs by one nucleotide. This CDR3 is CASSHLERGGSGELFF. The CDR3 bases are TGTGCCAGCAGCCACCTGGAGAGGGGAGGTAGCGGGGAGCTGTTTTTT. This chain joins TRBV7-9 and TRBJ2-2; maybe TRBD2 (6 bases). This CDR3 contains 16 residues. Trimming left V 5 bases short and J 7 bases short, with 20 bases between. Germline CDR1 is SEHNR and CDR2 is FQNEAQ (reference sequence).

The CDR3: CASSLEGLAVEGYTF. The CDR3 DNA is TGTGCCAGCAGCTTGGAAGGATTGGCAGTCGAAGGCTACACCTTC. The rearrangement uses TRBV5-5 and TRBJ1-2; no definite D call. Germline lookup yields CDR1 SGHKS and CDR2 YYEKEE (reference sequence). The CDR3 length is 15 residues. V dropped 0 bases and J dropped 8 bases, with 17 bases sitting between them.

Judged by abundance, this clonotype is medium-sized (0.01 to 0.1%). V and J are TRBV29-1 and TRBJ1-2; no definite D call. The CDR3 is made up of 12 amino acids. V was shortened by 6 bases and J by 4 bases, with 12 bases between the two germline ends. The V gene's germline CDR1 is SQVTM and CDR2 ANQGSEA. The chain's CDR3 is CSVDGRLYGYTF. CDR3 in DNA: TGCAGCGTGGACGGACGTCTCTATGGCTACACCTTC.

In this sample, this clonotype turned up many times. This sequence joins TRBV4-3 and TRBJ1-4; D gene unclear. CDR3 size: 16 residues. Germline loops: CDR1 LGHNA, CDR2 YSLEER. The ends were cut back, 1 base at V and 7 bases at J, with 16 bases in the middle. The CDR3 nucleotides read TGCGCCAGCAGCCAAGGCGCGGTGGGGAGAGGTGAAAAACTGTTTTTT. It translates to CASSQGAVGRGEKLFF.

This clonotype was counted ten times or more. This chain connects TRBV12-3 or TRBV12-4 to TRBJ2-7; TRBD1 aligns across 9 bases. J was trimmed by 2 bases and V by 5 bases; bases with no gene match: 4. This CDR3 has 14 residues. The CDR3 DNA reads TGTGCCAGCAGTACCAGACAGGGGGCCTACGAGCAGTACTTC. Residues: CASSTRQGAYEQYF.

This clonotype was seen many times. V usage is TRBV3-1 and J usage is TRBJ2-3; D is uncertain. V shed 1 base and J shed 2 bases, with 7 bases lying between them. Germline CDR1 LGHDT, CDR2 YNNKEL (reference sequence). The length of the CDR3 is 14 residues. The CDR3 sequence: CASSQGQHTDTQYF. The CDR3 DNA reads TGTGCCAGCAGCCAAGGGCAGCACACAGATACGCAGTATTTT.

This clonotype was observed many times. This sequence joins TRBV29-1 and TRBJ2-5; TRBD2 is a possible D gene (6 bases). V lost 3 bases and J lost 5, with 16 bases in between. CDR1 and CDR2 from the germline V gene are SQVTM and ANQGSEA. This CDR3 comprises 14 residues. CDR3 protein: CSVDKAGSGETQYF. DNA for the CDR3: TGCAGCGTTGATAAGGCAGGGAGCGGGGAGACCCAGTACTTC.

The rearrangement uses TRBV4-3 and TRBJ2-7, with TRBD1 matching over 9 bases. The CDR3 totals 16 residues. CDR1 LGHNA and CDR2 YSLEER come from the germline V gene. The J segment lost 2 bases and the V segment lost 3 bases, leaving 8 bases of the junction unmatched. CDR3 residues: CASSQATGGAPYEQYF. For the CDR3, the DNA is TGCGCCAGCAGCCAGGCAACAGGGGGCGCGCCCTACGAGCAGTACTTC.